This T cell receptor beta chain was captured by sequencing in a study of OX40 agonist ivuxolimab in advanced cancers. Across the study: Dose-escalation patients suffered from hepatocellular carcinoma, melanoma, renal cell or head and neck cancer. Two patients with cutaneous melanoma and one with hepatocellular carcinoma, three in total, showed partial responses. Study-wide findings and caveats: Among T cells, CD8+ cells averaged more expanded clones than CD4+ cells.

Collection of blood occurred at baseline, at cycle 4 day 1, and at cycle 7 day 1. TCRdb keeps only in-frame clones here, not all; method: immunoSEQ multiplex PCR. Among roughly 61,000 clones listed, about 86% were seen once. A word on this clone: Its antigen remains unidentified.

Germline V gene sequence: CDR1 SQVTM, CDR2 ANQGSEA. The CDR3 is 14 amino acids. The V gene end was trimmed by 7 bases and the J gene end by 5 bases; junction bases not matched to a gene: 9. The specimen comprised CD4+ or CD8+ T cells sorted from blood, sampled in a trial of the OX40 agonist ivuxolimab. The chain is built from TRBV29-1 and TRBJ2-3, with 10 bases identical to TRBD2. The source is an adult with an advanced solid tumor such as melanoma, head and neck, liver or kidney cancer. The CDR3: CSEVAGGRGDTQYF. CDR3 DNA sequence: TGCAGCGAGGTAGCGGGAGGACGGGGAGATACGCAGTATTTT.